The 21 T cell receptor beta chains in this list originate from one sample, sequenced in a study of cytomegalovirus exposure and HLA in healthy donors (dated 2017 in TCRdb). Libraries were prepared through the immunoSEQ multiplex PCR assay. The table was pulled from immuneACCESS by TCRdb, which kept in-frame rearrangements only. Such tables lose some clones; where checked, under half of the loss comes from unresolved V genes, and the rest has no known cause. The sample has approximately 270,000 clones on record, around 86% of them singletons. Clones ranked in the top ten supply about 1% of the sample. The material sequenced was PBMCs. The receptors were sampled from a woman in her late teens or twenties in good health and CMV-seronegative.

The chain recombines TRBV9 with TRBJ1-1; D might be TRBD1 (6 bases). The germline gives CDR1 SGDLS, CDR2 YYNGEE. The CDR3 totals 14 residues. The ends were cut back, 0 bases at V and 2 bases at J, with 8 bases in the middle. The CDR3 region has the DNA TGTGCCAGCAGCGTAGGGACAGCTAACACTGAAGCTTTCTTT. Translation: CASSVGTANTEAFF.

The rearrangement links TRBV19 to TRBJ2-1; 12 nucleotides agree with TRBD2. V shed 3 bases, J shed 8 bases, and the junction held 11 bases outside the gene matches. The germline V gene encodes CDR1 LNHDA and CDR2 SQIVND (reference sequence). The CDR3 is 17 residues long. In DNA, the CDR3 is TGTGCCAGTAGTATTCTGACTAGCGGGAGTTTGGTCCATGAGCAGTTCTTC. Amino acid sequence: CASSILTSGSLVHEQFF.

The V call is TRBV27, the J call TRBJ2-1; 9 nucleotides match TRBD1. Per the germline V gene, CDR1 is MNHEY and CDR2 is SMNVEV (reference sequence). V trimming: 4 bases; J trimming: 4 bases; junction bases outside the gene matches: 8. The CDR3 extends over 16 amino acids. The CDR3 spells CASSSLGQGGYNEQFF. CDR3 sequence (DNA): TGTGCCAGCAGTTCCCTGGGACAGGGTGGGTACAATGAGCAGTTCTTC.

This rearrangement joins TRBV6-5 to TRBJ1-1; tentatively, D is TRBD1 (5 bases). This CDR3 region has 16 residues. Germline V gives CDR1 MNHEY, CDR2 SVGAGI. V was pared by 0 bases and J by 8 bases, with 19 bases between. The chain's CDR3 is CASSYSRTRWTQEAFF. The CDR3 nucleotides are TGTGCCAGCAGTTACTCTAGGACAAGGTGGACCCAAGAAGCTTTCTTT.

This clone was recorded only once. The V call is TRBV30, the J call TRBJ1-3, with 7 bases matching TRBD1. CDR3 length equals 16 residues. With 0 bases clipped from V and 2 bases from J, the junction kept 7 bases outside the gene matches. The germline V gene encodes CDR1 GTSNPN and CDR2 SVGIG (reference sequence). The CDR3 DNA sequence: TGTGCCTGGAGTGTGAGCCGGGACAGTGCTGGAAACACCATATATTTT. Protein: CAWSVSRDSAGNTIYF.

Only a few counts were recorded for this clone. The CDR3 region is CASSWDSYGYTF. The DNA of the CDR3 is TGTGCCAGCAGTTGGGACAGCTATGGCTACACCTTC. The chain joins TRBV6-5 to TRBJ1-2, with 7 bases aligning to TRBD1. V shed 4 bases and J 4 bases; nucleotides not matched to a gene: 0. This CDR3 comprises 12 residues. Germline CDR1 reads MNHEY; CDR2 reads SVGAGI.

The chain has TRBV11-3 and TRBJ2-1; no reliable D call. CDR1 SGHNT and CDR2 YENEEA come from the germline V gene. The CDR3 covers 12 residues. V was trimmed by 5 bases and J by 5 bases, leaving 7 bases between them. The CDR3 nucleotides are TGTGCCAGCAGCATCCGGGACAATGAGCAGTTCTTC. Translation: CASSIRDNEQFF. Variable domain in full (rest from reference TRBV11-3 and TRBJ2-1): EAGVVQSPRYKIIEKKQPVAFWCNPISGHNTLYWYLQNLGQGPELLIRYENEEAVDDSQLPKDRFSAERLKGVDSTLKIQPAELGDSAVYLCASSIRDNEQFFGPGTRLTVL.

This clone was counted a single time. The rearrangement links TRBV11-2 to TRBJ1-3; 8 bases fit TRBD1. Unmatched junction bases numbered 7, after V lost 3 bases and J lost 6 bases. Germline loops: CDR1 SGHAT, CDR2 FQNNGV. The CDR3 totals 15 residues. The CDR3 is CASSFLSGGQNTIYF. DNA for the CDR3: TGTGCCAGCAGCTTTCTGTCAGGGGGCCAAAACACCATATATTTT.

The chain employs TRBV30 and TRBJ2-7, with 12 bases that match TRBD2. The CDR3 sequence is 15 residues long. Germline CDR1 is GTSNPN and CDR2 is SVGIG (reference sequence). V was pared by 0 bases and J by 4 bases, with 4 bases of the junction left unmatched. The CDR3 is CAWSVLAGGEYEQYF. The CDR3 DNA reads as TGTGCCTGGAGTGTACTAGCGGGAGGAGAATACGAGCAGTACTTC.

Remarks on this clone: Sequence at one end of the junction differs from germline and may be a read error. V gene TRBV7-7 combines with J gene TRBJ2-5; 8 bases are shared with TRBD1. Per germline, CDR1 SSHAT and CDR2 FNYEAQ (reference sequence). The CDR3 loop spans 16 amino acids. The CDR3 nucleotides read TGTGCTAGCAGCTTAGTTATGACAGGGGCCGGGGAGACCCAGTACTTC. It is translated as CASSLVMTGAGETQYF.

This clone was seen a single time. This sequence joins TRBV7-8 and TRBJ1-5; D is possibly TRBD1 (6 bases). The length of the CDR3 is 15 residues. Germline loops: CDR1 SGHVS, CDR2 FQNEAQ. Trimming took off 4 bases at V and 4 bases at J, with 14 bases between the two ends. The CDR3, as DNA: TGTGCCAGCAGCTCTCGGGACATGATAAATCAGCCCCAGCATTTT. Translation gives CASSSRDMINQPQHF.

As DNA, the CDR3 is TGCGCCAGCAGTGACCAAGCGGGGCCCACAGATACGCAGTATTTT. It translates to CASSDQAGPTDTQYF. The chain has TRBV10-2 and TRBJ2-3; TRBD2 matches at 7 bases. Germline V lookup: CDR1 WSHSY, CDR2 SAAADI. V was clipped by 3 bases and J by 2 bases; unmatched bases: 5. The CDR3 covers 15 residues.

CDR3 sequence: CASSPFLTEAFF. CDR3 in DNA: TGTGCCAGCTCACCGTTCCTCACTGAAGCTTTCTTT. The chain joins TRBV18 to TRBJ1-1; D is undetermined. The CDR3 covers 12 residues. V shed 3 bases and J shed 4 bases, with 6 bases lying between them. Germline V CDR1 and CDR2: KGHSH, LQKENI.

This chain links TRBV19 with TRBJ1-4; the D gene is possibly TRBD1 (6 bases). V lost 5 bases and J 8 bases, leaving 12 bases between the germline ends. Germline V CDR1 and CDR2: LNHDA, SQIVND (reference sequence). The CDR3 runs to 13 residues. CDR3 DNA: TGTGCCAGTAGTCGACAGGTTGGGGAAAAACTGTTTTTT. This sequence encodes CASSRQVGEKLFF.

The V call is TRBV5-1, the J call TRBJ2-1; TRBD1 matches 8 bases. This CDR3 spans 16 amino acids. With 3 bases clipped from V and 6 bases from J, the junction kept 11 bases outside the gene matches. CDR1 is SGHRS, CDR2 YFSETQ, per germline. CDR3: CASSWGDRLVGNEQFF. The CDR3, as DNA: TGCGCCAGCAGCTGGGGGGACAGGCTAGTCGGCAATGAGCAGTTCTTC.

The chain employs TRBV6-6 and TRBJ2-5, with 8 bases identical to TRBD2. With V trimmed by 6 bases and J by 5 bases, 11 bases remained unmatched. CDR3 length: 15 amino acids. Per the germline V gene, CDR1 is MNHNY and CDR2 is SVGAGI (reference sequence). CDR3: CASRQLADSIETQYF. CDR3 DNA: TGTGCCAGCAGGCAACTAGCGGACTCCATCGAGACCCAGTACTTC.

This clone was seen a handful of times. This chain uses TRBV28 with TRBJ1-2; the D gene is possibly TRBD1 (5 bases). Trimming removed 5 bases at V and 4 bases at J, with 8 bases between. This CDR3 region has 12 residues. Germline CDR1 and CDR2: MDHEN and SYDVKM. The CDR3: CASSPQGYGYTF. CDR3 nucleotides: TGTGCCAGCAGTCCCCAGGGCTATGGCTACACCTTC.

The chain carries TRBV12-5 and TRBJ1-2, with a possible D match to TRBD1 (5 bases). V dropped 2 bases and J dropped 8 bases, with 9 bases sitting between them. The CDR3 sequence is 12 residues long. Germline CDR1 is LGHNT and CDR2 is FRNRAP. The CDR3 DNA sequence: TGTGCTAGTGGTTTGTTAGGGGAAGGCTACACCTTC. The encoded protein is CASGLLGEGYTF.

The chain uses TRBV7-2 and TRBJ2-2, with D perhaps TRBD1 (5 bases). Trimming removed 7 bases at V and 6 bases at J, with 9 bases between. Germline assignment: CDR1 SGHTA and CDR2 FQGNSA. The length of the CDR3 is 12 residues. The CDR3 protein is CASKEGAGELFF. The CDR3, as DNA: TGTGCCAGCAAAGAAGGGGCCGGGGAGCTGTTTTTT.

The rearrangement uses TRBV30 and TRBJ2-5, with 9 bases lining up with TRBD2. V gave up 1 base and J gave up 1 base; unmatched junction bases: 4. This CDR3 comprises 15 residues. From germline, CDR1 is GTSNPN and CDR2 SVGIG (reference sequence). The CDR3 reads CAWSEGTSPQETQYF. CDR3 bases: TGTGCCTGGAGTGAAGGGACTAGCCCCCAAGAGACCCAGTACTTC. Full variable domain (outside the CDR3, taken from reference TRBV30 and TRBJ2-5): SQTIHQWPATLVQPVGSPLSLECTVEGTSNPNLYWYRQAAGRGLQLLFYSVGIGQISSEVPQNLSASRPQDRQFILSSKKLLLSDSGFYLCAWSEGTSPQETQYFGPGTRLLVL.

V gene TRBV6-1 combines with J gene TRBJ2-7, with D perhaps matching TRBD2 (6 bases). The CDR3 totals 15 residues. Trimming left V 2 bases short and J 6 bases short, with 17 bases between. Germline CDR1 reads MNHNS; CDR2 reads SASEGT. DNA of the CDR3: TGTGCCAGCAGTGAATGGGGGGAGTGGGGCTCCGAGCAGTACTTC. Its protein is CASSEWGEWGSEQYF.